The 9 T cell receptor beta chains below come from one sample, sequenced in a study of cytomegalovirus exposure and HLA in healthy donors. The PCR contained 60 Vbeta and 13 Jbeta primers. Profiling relied on immunoSEQ multiplex PCR, and the TCRdb table lists in-frame clones only, not all of them. Here the sample spans more than 95,000 clones, 75% to 85% being singletons. What was sequenced was PBMCs. All receptors come from a woman between 50 and 59 years old in good health and CMV-seropositive.

V usage is TRBV7-2 and J usage is TRBJ2-5; 7 positions match TRBD1. CDR3 size: 15 residues. V dropped 5 bases and J dropped 2; count of bases not matched to a gene: 8. Germline values: CDR1 SGHTA, CDR2 FQGNSA. This CDR3 is CASSQQTGRQETQYF. The DNA for the CDR3 is TGTGCCAGCAGCCAGCAGACAGGGCGGCAAGAGACCCAGTACTTC.

This chain uses TRBV4-1 with TRBJ2-2; D is uncertain. The CDR3 length is 14 residues. The V end was cut by 1 base, the J end by 4 bases, with 7 bases between. Germline V gene lookup returns CDR1 MGHRA and CDR2 YSYEKL. CDR3: CASSQGNTTGELFF. The CDR3 nucleotides read TGCGCCAGCAGCCAAGGCAACACCACCGGGGAGCTGTTTTTT.

The gene calls are TRBV4-1 and TRBJ1-6; D not resolved. The germline V and J ends were trimmed by 1 base and 3 bases, with 16 bases remaining between them. Germline V lookup: CDR1 MGHRA, CDR2 YSYEKL. The length of the CDR3 is 18 residues. In nucleotides, the CDR3 is TGCGCCAGCAGCCAAGGGTTTGCGGGCCCCCTCTATAATTCACCCCTCCACTTT. Residues: CASSQGFAGPLYNSPLHF.

V is TRBV6-6 and J is TRBJ2-7; no firm D call. Germline V gene sequence: CDR1 MNHNY, CDR2 SVGAGI (reference sequence). V was trimmed by 2 bases and J by 6 bases, leaving 11 bases between them. The CDR3 is 13 residues long. CDR3: CASSYPKPIEQYF. The CDR3 nucleotides read TGTGCCAGCAGTTACCCTAAACCTATCGAGCAGTACTTC.

The rearrangement uses TRBV19 and TRBJ1-6; D is unclear. The CDR3 covers 15 residues. V was cut by 5 bases and J by 6 bases, with 14 bases left in between. Germline assignment: CDR1 LNHDA and CDR2 SQIVND (reference sequence). CDR3: CASSPNGPGNSPLHF. The CDR3 bases are TGTGCCAGTAGTCCTAATGGGCCCGGTAATTCACCCCTCCACTTT.

V is TRBV10-3 and J is TRBJ2-5; 8 bases map to TRBD2. The germline CDR1 and CDR2 sequences are ENHRY and SYGVKD. The V gene end was trimmed by 10 bases and the J gene end by 3 bases; junction bases not matched to a gene: 16. The CDR3 loop spans 16 amino acids. CDR3 sequence: CATRSLAGGAEETQYF. The CDR3 bases are TGTGCCACCAGGTCGCTCGCCGGGGGGGCTGAAGAGACCCAGTACTTC.

The V call is TRBV5-5, the J call TRBJ2-3; D possibly corresponds to TRBD2 (6 bases). Between the trimmed V and J ends, which lost 1 base and 2 bases, there was a span of 20 bases. The CDR3 contains 18 residues. The V gene's germline CDR1 is SGHKS and CDR2 YYEKEE (reference sequence). DNA of the CDR3: TGTGCCAGCAGCTTGAATTACGCTAGCGAATTGAACACAGATACGCAGTATTTT. Residues: CASSLNYASELNTDTQYF.

The rearrangement joins TRBV4-1 to TRBJ2-1, with D tentatively TRBD2 (5 bases). V lost 0 bases, J lost 2 bases, and 11 bases lay in between. Germline assignment: CDR1 MGHRA and CDR2 YSYEKL. CDR3 length equals 16 residues. The CDR3 nucleotides read TGCGCCAGCAGCCAAGATAGCGCTTCCACCTACAATGAGCAGTTCTTC. Translated: CASSQDSASTYNEQFF.

The chain couples TRBV19 to TRBJ1-2; D remains ambiguous. V was clipped by 2 bases and J by 4 bases, with 17 bases between them. Germline V CDR1 and CDR2: LNHDA, SQIVND (reference sequence). This CDR3 is 16 amino acids long. The CDR3 protein is CASSIPISRGGYGYTF. The DNA of the CDR3 is TGTGCCAGTAGTATACCCATCTCCCGGGGTGGCTATGGCTACACCTTC. Full variable domain (missing parts from reference TRBV19 and TRBJ1-2): DGGITQSPKYLFRKEGQNVTLSCEQNLNHDAMYWYRQDPGQGLRLIYYSQIVNDFQKGDIAEGYSVSREKKESFPLTVTSAQKNPTAFYLCASSIPISRGGYGYTFGSGTRLTVV.